This T cell receptor (beta chain) is drawn from a study of OX40 agonist ivuxolimab in advanced cancers. Whole-study context: Patients received ivuxolimab, an intravenous treatment, every 2 weeks at 0.01 to 10 mg/kg.

It was autoimmune disease history or systemic immunosuppression that excluded patients. The repertoire was sequenced with immunoSEQ multiplex PCR; TCRdb's copy has only in-frame clones and lacks some. Seen here are 79,000 or so clones, about 89% observed once, and the top ten hold around 1.5%. The V gene's germline CDR1 is SGHNT and CDR2 YYREEE (reference sequence). Trimming removed 0 bases at V and 2 bases at J, with 16 bases between. The CDR3 covers 17 residues. This chain joins TRBV5-4 and TRBJ2-3; D is perhaps TRBD2 (6 bases). The source is an adult with an advanced solid tumor such as melanoma, head and neck, liver or kidney cancer. Sample: CD4+ or CD8+ T cells sorted from blood, taken in a trial of the OX40 agonist ivuxolimab. This chain's CDR3 is CASSLGGGGTFTDTQYF. The CDR3 DNA sequence: TGTGCCAGCAGCTTGGGGGGTGGCGGGACCTTCACAGATACGCAGTATTTT.